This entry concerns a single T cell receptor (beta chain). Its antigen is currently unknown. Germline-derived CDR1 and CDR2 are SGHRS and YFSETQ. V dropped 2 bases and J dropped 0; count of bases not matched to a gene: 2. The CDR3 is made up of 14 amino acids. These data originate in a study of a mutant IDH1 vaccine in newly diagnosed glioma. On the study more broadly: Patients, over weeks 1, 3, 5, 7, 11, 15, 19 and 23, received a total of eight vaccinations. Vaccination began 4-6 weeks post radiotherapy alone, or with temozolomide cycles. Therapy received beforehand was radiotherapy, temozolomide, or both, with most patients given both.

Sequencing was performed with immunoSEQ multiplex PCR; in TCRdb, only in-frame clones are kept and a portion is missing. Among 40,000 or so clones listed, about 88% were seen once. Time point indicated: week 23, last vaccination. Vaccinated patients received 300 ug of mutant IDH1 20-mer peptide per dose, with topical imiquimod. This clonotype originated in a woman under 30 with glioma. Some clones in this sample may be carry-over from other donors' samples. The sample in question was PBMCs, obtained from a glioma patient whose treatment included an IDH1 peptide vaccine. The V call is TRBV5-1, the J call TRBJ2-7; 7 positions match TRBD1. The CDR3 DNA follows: TGCGCCAGCAGCTTACAGGGGAGCTCCTACGAGCAGTACTTC. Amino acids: CASSLQGSSYEQYF.